This T cell receptor beta chain was observed in a study of T cell responses to AZD1222 COVID-19 vaccine. CDR3 length: 12 amino acids. In germline, CDR1 is SGHTA, CDR2 FQGTGA. With 5 bases removed from V and 7 bases from J, the gap between germline ends came to 6 bases. With respect to this clone: Its matching antigen is unknown.

The data were produced by immunoSEQ multiplex PCR, yet TCRdb's version contains in-frame clones alone and is incomplete. The profile covers roughly 130,000 clones, with over 75% appearing a single time and about 19% taken by the ten largest. Study outcomes and limitations: Sampled repertoires all dated from after the peak T cell response. A mostly white British donor set with more females was recruited, and clonal diversity was possibly underestimated. Unmutated variant regions are reportedly the target of nearly half of TCRs that are spike-specific. The study found vaccine-associated CD4 TCRs spanning spike, dominant at 160-218 and 743-854.

This sequence joins TRBV7-3 and TRBJ1-6; D is uncertain. Sequenced material: peripheral blood, taken on day 0 of MenACWY control vaccination. The source is an adult in good health. DNA of the CDR3: TGTGCCAGCAGCCACGGGAATTCACCCCTCCACTTT. This translates into CASSHGNSPLHF. Drawing the rest from reference TRBV7-3 and TRBJ1-6, the complete variable domain is GAGVSQTPSNKVTEKGKYVELRCDPISGHTALYWYRQSLGQGPEFLIYFQGTGAADDSGLPNDRFFAVRPEGSVSTLKIQRTERGDSAVYLCASSHGNSPLHFGNGTRLTVT.